A single sample is the source of the 8 T cell receptor beta chains below, sequenced in a study of CD8 T cells in ankylosing spondylitis. TCRdb re-analysed the 5' RACE reads in MiXCR, keeping a single row per CDR3 protein. The table has hundreds of thousands of distinct CDR3 sequences, 8% to 11% seen once; the top ten hold about 19%. The specimen was blood, either unsorted or a sorted T cell fraction (not recorded which). All receptors derive from a male donor with ankylosing spondylitis or in good health (not recorded which).

There are many counts of this clonotype. CDR3 coding DNA: TGTGCCAGCAGCGCACTAGCGGCCCCTCTCGAGCAGTACTTC. Amino acids: CASSALAAPLEQYF. The rearrangement joins TRBV12-3 or TRBV12-4 to TRBJ2-7, with 8 bases aligning to TRBD2. This CDR3 is 14 amino acids long. Losses at the gene ends were 6 bases for V and 6 bases for J; bases not matched to a gene: 10.

The V gene is TRBV20-1, the J gene TRBJ1-1; tentatively, D is TRBD1 (6 bases). Trimming shortened V by 3 bases and J by 4 bases, and 15 bases separated the two germline ends. CDR3 length: 14 amino acids. Germline V CDR1 and CDR2: DFQATT, SNEGSKA (reference sequence). DNA for the CDR3: TGCAGTGCTAGTACCCCAACAGGGACCACTGAAGCTTTCTTT. Its protein product is CSASTPTGTTEAFF.

Many counts were recorded for this clonotype. The V gene is TRBV11-2, the J gene TRBJ2-3; no reliable D call. CDR1 and CDR2 from the germline V gene are SGHAT and FQNNGV. The CDR3 covers 14 residues. V lost 3 bases to trimming and J lost 6 bases, with 13 bases between them. The CDR3 spells CASSFLSTQDTQYF. Here the CDR3 DNA reads TGTGCCAGCAGCTTTCTCTCCACCCAGGATACGCAGTATTTT. The full variable domain, completed using reference TRBV11-2 and TRBJ2-3, is EAGVAQSPRYKIIEKRQSVAFWCNPISGHATLYWYQQILGQGPKLLIQFQNNGVVDDSQLPKDRFSAERLKGVDSTLKIQPAKLEDSAVYLCASSFLSTQDTQYFGPGTRLTVL.

The V call is TRBV12-3 or TRBV12-4, the J call TRBJ1-6, with TRBD1 matching over 7 bases. J lost 3 bases, V lost 8 bases, and 13 bases had no gene match. The CDR3 runs 17 residues. The CDR3 is CASSVQGVLGYNSPLHF. As DNA, the CDR3 is TGTGCCAGCTCGGTCCAGGGGGTCCTTGGCTATAATTCACCCCTCCACTTT.

The chain carries TRBV10-3 and TRBJ2-3; 9 bases fit TRBD2. The CDR3 spans 15 residues. The V gene end was trimmed by 7 bases and the J gene end by 6 bases; junction bases not matched to a gene: 11. Germline V CDR1 and CDR2: ENHRY, SYGVKD. The CDR3 bases are TGTGCCATCAATCCGGGCCTCAGCGGGGGGGATACGCAGTATTTT. It is translated as CAINPGLSGGDTQYF.

This clonotype was seen at least ten times. The chain uses TRBV11-2 and TRBJ2-4; D uncertain. The V gene's germline CDR1 is SGHAT and CDR2 FQNNGV. The CDR3 is 12 residues long. V was shortened by 5 bases and J by 6 bases, with 8 bases between the two germline ends. CDR3 residues: CASSPSGNIQYF. The CDR3 nucleotides read TGTGCCAGCAGCCCTAGTGGAAACATTCAGTACTTC.

Many counts were recorded for this clonotype. This chain uses TRBV6-5 with TRBJ2-7; possibly TRBD1 for D (6 bases). CDR1 is MNHEY, CDR2 SVGAGI, per germline. V was cut by 3 bases and J by 5 bases, with 14 bases left in between. This CDR3 comprises 14 residues. The DNA for the CDR3 is TGTGCCAGCAGTTATGTAACAGGGCCGCACGAGCAGTACTTC. Encoded protein: CASSYVTGPHEQYF.

This clonotype was recorded a few times. This rearrangement joins TRBV2 to TRBJ1-1; 11 nucleotides match TRBD1. This CDR3 is built from 15 residues. Germline CDR1 SNHLY, CDR2 FYNNEI. The V gene end was trimmed by 4 bases and the J gene end by 5 bases; junction bases not matched to a gene: 6. As DNA, the CDR3 is TGTGCCAGCAGTGTTGGACAGGGGGCCAGGACTGAAGCTTTCTTT. This translates into CASSVGQGARTEAFF.